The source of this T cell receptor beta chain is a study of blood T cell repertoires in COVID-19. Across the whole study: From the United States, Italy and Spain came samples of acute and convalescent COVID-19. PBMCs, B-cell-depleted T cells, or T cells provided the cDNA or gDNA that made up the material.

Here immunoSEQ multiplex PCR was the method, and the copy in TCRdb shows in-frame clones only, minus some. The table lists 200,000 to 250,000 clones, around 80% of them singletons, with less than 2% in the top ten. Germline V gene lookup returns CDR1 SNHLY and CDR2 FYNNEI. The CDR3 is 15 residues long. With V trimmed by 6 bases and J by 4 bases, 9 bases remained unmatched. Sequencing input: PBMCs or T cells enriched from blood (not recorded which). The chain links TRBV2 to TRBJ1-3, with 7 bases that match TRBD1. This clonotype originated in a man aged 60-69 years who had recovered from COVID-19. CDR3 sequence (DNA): TGTGCCAGCAGAGAGGACAGGTTTTGGGGAAACACCATATATTTT. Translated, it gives CASREDRFWGNTIYF.